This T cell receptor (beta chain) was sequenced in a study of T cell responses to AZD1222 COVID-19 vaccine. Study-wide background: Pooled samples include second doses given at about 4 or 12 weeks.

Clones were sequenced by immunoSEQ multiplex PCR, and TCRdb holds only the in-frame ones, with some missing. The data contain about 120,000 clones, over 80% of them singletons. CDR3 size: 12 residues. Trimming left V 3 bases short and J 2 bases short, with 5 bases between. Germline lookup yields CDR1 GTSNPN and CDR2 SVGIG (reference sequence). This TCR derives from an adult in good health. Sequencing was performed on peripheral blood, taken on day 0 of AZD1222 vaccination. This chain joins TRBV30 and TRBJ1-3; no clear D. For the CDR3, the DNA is TGTGCCTGGAGCCCTGCTGGAAACACCATATATTTT. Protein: CAWSPAGNTIYF.